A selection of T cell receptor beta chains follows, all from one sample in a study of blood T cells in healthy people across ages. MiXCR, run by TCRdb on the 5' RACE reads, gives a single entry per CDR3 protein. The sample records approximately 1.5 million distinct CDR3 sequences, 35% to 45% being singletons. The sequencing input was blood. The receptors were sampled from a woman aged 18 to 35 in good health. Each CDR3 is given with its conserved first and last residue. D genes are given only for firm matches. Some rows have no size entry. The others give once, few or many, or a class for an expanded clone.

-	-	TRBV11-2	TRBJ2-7	CASSLWGAKSYEQYF	TGTGCCAGCAGCTTATGGGGGGCGAAGTCCTACGAGCAGTACTTC
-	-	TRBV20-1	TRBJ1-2	CSARPDRTEGYGHTF	TGCAGTGCTAGACCCGACAGAACAGAGGGTTATGGCCACACCTTC
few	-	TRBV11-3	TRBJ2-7	CASSLSGPNDEQYF	TGTGCCAGCAGCTTAAGCGGGCCTAACGACGAGCAGTACTTC
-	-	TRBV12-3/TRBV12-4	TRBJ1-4	CASRRQPTNEKLFF	TGTGCCAGCAGAAGACAGCCAACTAATGAAAAACTGTTTTTT
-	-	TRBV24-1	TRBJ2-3	CATRSGLEDTQYF	TGTGCCACCAGATCGGGGCTTGAAGATACGCAGTATTTT
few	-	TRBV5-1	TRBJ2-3	CASSLGPSSGTDTQYF	TGCGCCAGCAGCTTGGGACCCTCGAGCGGCACAGATACGCAGTATTTT
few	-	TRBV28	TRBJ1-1	CASSLGRRLFTEAFF	TGTGCCAGCAGTTTAGGAAGGCGGCTGTTCACTGAAGCTTTCTTT
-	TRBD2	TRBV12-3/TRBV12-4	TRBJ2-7	CASNLLAGHNEQYF	TGTGCCAGCAATTTACTAGCGGGTCACAATGAGCAGTACTTC
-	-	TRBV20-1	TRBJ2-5	CSARDRKGQETQYF	TGCAGTGCTAGAGATCGCAAGGGCCAAGAGACCCAGTACTTC
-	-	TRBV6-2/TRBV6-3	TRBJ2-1	CASTQPQVNYNEQFF	TGTGCCAGCACCCAACCACAGGTGAACTACAATGAGCAGTTCTTC
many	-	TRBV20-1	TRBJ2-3	CSALPPQDTQYF	TGCAGTGCTTTACCCCCCCAAGATACGCAGTATTTT
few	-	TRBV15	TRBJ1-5	CATSRGGRVGNQPQHF	TGTGCCACCAGCAGAGGAGGCAGGGTCGGCAATCAGCCTCAGCATTTT
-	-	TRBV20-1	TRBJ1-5	CSALRGHSNQPQHF	TGCAGTGCCCTCCGGGGTCATAGCAATCAGCCCCAGCATTTT
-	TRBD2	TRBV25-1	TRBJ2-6	CASIRDRLASSGANVLTF	TGTGCCAGCATTCGAGACAGACTAGCATCTTCTGGGGCCAACGTCCTGACTTTC
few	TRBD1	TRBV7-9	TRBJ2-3	CASSHGTGVVADTQYF	TGTGCCAGCAGCCATGGGACAGGGGTAGTGGCAGATACGCAGTATTTT
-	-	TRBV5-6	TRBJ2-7	CASSLEYFHNEQYF	TGTGCCAGCAGCTTGGAGTACTTCCACAATGAGCAGTACTTC
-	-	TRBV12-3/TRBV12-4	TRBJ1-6	CASSLSAGQYSPLHF	TGTGCCAGCAGTTTATCGGCAGGGCAGTATTCACCCCTCCACTTT
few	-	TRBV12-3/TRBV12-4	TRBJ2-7	CASSRTPLDEQYF	TGTGCCAGCAGTAGGACACCGCTTGACGAGCAGTACTTC
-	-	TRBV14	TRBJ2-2	CASSHAPRGNTGELFF	TGTGCCAGCAGCCATGCGCCTAGAGGGAACACCGGGGAGCTGTTTTTT
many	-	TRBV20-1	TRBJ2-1	CSAEKGSYNEQFF	TGCAGTGCGGAGAAGGGTTCCTACAATGAGCAGTTCTTC
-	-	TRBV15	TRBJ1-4	CATSTDRSTNEKLFF	TGTGCCACCAGCACCGACAGATCAACTAATGAAAAACTGTTTTTT
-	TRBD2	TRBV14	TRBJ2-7	CASSSGAYNEQYF	TGTGCCAGCAGTAGCGGGGCCTACAATGAGCAGTACTTC
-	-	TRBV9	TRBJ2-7	CASSVDLDREQYF	TGTGCCAGCAGCGTAGATCTGGACCGGGAGCAGTACTTC
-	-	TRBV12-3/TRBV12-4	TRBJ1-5	CASSLMRGWSQPQHF	TGTGCCAGCAGTTTAATGAGGGGGTGGAGTCAGCCCCAGCATTTT
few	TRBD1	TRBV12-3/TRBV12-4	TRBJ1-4	CASSLRTGGATNEKLFF	TGTGCCAGCAGTTTGAGGACAGGGGGCGCGACTAATGAAAAACTGTTTTTT
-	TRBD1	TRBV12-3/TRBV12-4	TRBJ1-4	CASSPLAGQGGKLFF	TGTGCCAGCAGTCCCCTGGCGGGACAGGGGGGAAAACTGTTTTTT
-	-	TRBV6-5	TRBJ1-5	CASSYLRGAGGYSNQPQHF	TGTGCCAGCAGTTACCTGCGCGGGGCTGGAGGGTATAGCAATCAGCCCCAGCATTTT
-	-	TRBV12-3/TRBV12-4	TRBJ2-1	CASSSSGLAVTYNEQFF	TGTGCCAGCAGTTCGAGCGGACTGGCGGTAACCTACAATGAGCAGTTCTTC
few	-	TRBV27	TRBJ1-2	CASRLVRGGTGGYTF	TGTGCCAGCAGATTAGTGCGGGGGGGTACCGGTGGCTACACCTTC